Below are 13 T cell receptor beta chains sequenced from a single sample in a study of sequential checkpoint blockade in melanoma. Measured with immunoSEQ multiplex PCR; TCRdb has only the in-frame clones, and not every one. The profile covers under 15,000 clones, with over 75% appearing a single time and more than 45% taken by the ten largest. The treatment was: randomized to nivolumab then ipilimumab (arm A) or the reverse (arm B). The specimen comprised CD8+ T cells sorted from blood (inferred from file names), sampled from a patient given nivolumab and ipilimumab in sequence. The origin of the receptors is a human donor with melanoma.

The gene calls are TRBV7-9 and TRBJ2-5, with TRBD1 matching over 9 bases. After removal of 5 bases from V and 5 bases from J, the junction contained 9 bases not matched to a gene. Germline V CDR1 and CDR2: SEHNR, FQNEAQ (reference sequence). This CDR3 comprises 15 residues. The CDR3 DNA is TGTGCCAGCAGCGGACAGGGGCTTTCTCTGGAGACCCAGTACTTC. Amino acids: CASSGQGLSLETQYF.

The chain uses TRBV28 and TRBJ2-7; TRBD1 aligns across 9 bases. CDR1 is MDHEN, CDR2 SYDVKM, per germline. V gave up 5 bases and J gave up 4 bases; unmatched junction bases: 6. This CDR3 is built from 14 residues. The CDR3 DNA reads TGTGCCAGCAGTGCCGGGACAGGGACATACGAGCAGTACTTC. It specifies CASSAGTGTYEQYF.

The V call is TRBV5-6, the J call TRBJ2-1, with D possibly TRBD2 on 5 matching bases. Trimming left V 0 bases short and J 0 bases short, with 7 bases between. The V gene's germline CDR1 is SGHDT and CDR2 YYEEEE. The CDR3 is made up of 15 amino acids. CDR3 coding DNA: TGTGCCAGCAGCTTGGGGGAGAGCTCCTACAATGAGCAGTTCTTC. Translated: CASSLGESSYNEQFF.

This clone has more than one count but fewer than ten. In DNA form, the CDR3 reads TGTGCCAGCAGCCCTAGCGGGGCGCATGAGCAGTTCTTC. It is translated as CASSPSGAHEQFF. The gene calls are TRBV11-3 and TRBJ2-1, with 9 bases identical to TRBD2. The CDR3 is 13 amino acids. Germline CDR1 SGHNT, CDR2 YENEEA. V shed 5 bases, J shed 8 bases, and the junction held 4 bases outside the gene matches. The full variable domain, its missing parts supplied by reference TRBV11-3 and TRBJ2-1, is EAGVVQSPRYKIIEKKQPVAFWCNPISGHNTLYWYLQNLGQGPELLIRYENEEAVDDSQLPKDRFSAERLKGVDSTLKIQPAELGDSAVYLCASSPSGAHEQFFGPGTRLTVL.

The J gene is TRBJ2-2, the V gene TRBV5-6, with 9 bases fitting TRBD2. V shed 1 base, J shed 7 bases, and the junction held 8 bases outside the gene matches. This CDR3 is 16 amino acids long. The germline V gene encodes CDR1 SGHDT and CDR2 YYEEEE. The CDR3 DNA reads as TGTGCCAGCAGCTTGTTGGAGCGGGAGGTGGTCGGGGAGCTGTTTTTT. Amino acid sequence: CASSLLEREVVGELFF.

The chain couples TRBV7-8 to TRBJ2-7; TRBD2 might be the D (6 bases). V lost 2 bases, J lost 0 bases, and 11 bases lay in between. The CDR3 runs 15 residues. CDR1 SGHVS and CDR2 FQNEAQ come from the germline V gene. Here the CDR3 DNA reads TGTGCCAGCAGCTTAAGCGGGTGGGGCTCCTACGAGCAGTACTTC. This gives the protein CASSLSGWGSYEQYF.

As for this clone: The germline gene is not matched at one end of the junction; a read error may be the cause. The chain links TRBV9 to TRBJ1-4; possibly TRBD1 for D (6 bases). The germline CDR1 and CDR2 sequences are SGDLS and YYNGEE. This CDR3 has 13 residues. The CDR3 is CAGSAGHQEKLFF. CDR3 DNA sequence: TGTGCCGGCAGCGCGGGACATCAGGAAAAACTGTTTTTT.

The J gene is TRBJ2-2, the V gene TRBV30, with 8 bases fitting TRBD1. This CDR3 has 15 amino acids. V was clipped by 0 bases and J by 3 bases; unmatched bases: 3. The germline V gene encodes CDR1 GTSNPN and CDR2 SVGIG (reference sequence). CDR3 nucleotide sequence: TGTGCCTGGAGTGTTCCGGACAGGGACACCGGGGAGCTGTTTTTT. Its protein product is CAWSVPDRDTGELFF.

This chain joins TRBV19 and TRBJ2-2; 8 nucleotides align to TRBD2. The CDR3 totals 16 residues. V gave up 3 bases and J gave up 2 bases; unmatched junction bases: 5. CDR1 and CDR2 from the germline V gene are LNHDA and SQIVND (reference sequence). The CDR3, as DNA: TGTGCCAGTAGTATCCGGGCGGGGGGTAACACCGGGGAGCTGTTTTTT. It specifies CASSIRAGGNTGELFF.

The DNA for the CDR3 is TGTGCCAGCAGTTCAGGGTTGGGCGGGGAGCTGTTTTTT. It is translated as CASSSGLGGELFF. V and J are TRBV11-2 and TRBJ2-2; a possible D gene is TRBD1 (5 bases). Germline assignment: CDR1 SGHAT and CDR2 FQNNGV. The V end lost 6 bases, the J end lost 7 bases, and 12 bases lay between the germline ends. The CDR3 consists of 13 residues.

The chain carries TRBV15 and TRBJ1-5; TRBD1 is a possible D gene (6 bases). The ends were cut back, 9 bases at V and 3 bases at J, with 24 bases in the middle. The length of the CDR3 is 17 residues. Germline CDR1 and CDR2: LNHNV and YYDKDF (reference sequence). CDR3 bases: TGTGCCACTCCCATTACAGGGAGCAGCGTAAACAATCAGCCCCAGCATTTT. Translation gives CATPITGSSVNNQPQHF.

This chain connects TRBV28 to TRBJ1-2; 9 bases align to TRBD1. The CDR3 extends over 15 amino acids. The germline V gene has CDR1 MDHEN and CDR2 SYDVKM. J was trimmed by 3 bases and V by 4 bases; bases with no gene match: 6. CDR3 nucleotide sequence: TGTGCCAGCAGTTCCCCCCGACAGGGGGACTATGGCTACACCTTC. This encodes CASSSPRQGDYGYTF.

The CDR3 spells CASSPTGGEYNEQFF. CDR3 nucleotides: TGCGCCAGCAGCCCAACGGGGGGCGAATATAATGAGCAGTTCTTC. The V gene is TRBV4-1, the J gene TRBJ2-1; TRBD2 might be the D (7 bases). The germline V and J ends were trimmed by 4 bases and 7 bases, with 17 bases remaining between them. CDR1 is MGHRA and CDR2 is YSYEKL in the germline V gene. This CDR3 region has 15 residues.